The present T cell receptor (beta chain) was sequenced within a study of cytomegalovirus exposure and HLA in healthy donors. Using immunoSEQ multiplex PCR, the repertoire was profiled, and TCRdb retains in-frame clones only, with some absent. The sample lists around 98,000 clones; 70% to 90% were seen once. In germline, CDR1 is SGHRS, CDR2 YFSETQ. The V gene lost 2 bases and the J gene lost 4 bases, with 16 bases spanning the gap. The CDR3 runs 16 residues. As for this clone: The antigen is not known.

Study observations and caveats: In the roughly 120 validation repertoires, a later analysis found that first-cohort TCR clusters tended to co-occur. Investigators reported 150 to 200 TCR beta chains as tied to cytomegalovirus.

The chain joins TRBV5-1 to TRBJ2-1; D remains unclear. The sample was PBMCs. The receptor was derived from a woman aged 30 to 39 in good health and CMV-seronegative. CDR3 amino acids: CASSLGLQSIYNEQFF. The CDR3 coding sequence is TGCGCCAGCAGCTTAGGTTTACAGTCTATATACAATGAGCAGTTCTTC.